These 3 T cell receptor beta chains share one sample of origin, sequenced in a study of blood T cells in healthy people across ages. A sample-barcoded 5' primer and a J-beta primer mix were used in a second PCR of roughly 7 to 11 cycles. TCRdb re-called the 5' RACE reads through MiXCR, storing one row per CDR3 protein. The repertoire consists of roughly 800,000 distinct CDR3 sequences, with over 45% occurring once and the leading ten covering approximately 23%. Sequenced: blood. These receptors originate from a man aged 30 to 39 in good health.

The chain employs TRBV3-1 and TRBJ1-2; D gene ambiguous. With 4 bases removed from V and 5 bases from J, the gap between germline ends came to 8 bases. The germline V gene encodes CDR1 LGHDT and CDR2 YNNKEL (reference sequence). The CDR3 contains 12 residues. CDR3 sequence reads: CASSRPAYGYTF. CDR3 DNA sequence: TGTGCCAGCAGCCGGCCGGCGTATGGCTACACCTTC.

J is TRBJ2-1 and V is TRBV27; 9 positions match TRBD2. J gave up 10 bases and V 0 bases, and 10 bases lay outside the gene matches. CDR1 and CDR2 (germline): MNHEY, SMNVEV (reference sequence). The CDR3 loop spans 16 amino acids. In nucleotides, the CDR3 is TGTGCCAGCAGTTTATCCCTCCCGGGACTAGCTGAAGAGCAGTTCTTC. Amino acid sequence: CASSLSLPGLAEEQFF.

This clonotype was seen a few times. The chain uses TRBV12-3 or TRBV12-4 and TRBJ1-6, with 7 bases lining up with TRBD1. The CDR3 sequence is 13 residues long. V was pared by 7 bases and J by 10 bases, with 7 bases of the junction left unmatched. CDR3 nucleotide sequence: TGTGCCAGCACCCAGGGGGATGGGTCACCCCTCCACTTT. This translates into CASTQGDGSPLHF.